This entry lists 13 T cell receptor beta chains sequenced from one sample in a study of blood T cell repertoires in COVID-19. The method was immunoSEQ multiplex PCR; TCRdb's version includes in-frame clones alone and lacks a portion of them. The sample lists 160,000 or so clones, about 90% seen once, with approximately 2.8% in the top ten. Sequenced: peripheral blood. These receptors originate from a man in his sixties with acute or convalescent COVID-19.

The rearrangement joins TRBV10-3 to TRBJ1-2; possible D gene TRBD1, 5 bases. V was clipped by 7 bases and J by 1 base, with 16 bases between them. Germline CDR1 is ENHRY and CDR2 is SYGVKD. The CDR3 has 15 amino acids. The CDR3 DNA follows: TGTGCCATCAAGGCGTCCGGCGACAGTAACTATGGCTACACCTTC. The encoded protein is CAIKASGDSNYGYTF.

The V call is TRBV3-1 (or the pseudogene TRBV3-2), the J call TRBJ2-3; 8 bases align to TRBD2. Trimming at V came to 1 base and at J to 6 bases, leaving 6 bases not matched to a gene. Germline assignment: CDR1 LGHDT and CDR2 YNNKEL (reference sequence). CDR3 size: 15 residues. The CDR3 bases are TGTGCCAGCAGCCAAGGTGTGGCTAGCGGGGATACGCAGTATTTT. Its protein is CASSQGVASGDTQYF.

The rearrangement uses TRBV9 and TRBJ1-6; possibly TRBD1 for D (5 bases). There are 16 residues in the CDR3. V lost 4 bases to trimming and J lost 0 bases, with 11 bases between them. The V gene's germline CDR1 is SGDLS and CDR2 YYNGEE. The chain's CDR3 is CASSPGMSSYNSPLHF. DNA for the CDR3: TGTGCCAGCAGCCCAGGGATGAGCTCCTATAATTCACCCCTCCACTTT.

This chain links TRBV3-1 (or the pseudogene TRBV3-2) with TRBJ1-2; D unclear. The germline CDR1 and CDR2 sequences are LGHDT and YNNKEL (reference sequence). The CDR3 covers 14 residues. The germline V and J ends were trimmed by 0 bases and 1 base, with 6 bases remaining between them. CDR3 protein: CASSQDRYNYGYTF. CDR3 sequence (DNA): TGTGCCAGCAGCCAAGACAGATATAACTATGGCTACACCTTC.

J is TRBJ1-5 and V is TRBV6-5, with 7 bases that match TRBD1. There are 15 residues in the CDR3. J gave up 4 bases and V 5 bases, and 8 bases lay outside the gene matches. Germline loops: CDR1 MNHEY, CDR2 SVGAGI. CDR3 in amino acids: CASSRTWDSNQPQHF. The CDR3 region has the DNA TGTGCCAGCAGTCGTACCTGGGACAGTAATCAGCCCCAGCATTTT.

J is TRBJ1-3 and V is TRBV7-8; D gene uncertain. The CDR3 is made up of 15 amino acids. CDR1 and CDR2 from the germline V gene are SGHVS and FQNEAQ. V gave up 1 base and J gave up 5 bases, with 12 bases separating them. The CDR3 sequence: CASSLVTDNRNTIYF. The CDR3 nucleotides read TGTGCCAGCAGCTTAGTTACAGACAACCGAAACACCATATATTTT.

DNA for the CDR3: TGTGCCAGCAGAAACGGGGTTGACAGGAGTCAGCCCCAGCATTTT. Protein sequence: CASRNGVDRSQPQHF. The rearrangement uses TRBV6-5 and TRBJ1-5; tentatively, D is TRBD1 (6 bases). V lost 6 bases, J lost 6 bases, and 18 bases lay in between. Germline assignment: CDR1 MNHEY and CDR2 SVGAGI. The CDR3 has 15 residues.

V and J are TRBV19 and TRBJ2-1; TRBD1 matches 8 bases. Trimming removed 6 bases from V and 4 bases from J; junction bases left unmatched: 11. This CDR3 is 16 amino acids long. The germline V gene has CDR1 LNHDA and CDR2 SQIVND (reference sequence). The CDR3 protein is CASRPSDRARYNEQFF. The CDR3 DNA follows: TGTGCCAGTAGACCCTCGGACAGGGCCAGATACAATGAGCAGTTCTTC.

This chain connects TRBV5-1 to TRBJ1-4; no reliable D call. Germline V CDR1 and CDR2: SGHRS, YFSETQ. The CDR3 consists of 12 residues. The ends were cut back, 9 bases at V and 8 bases at J, with 14 bases in the middle. CDR3 region: CAIKRPLEKLFF. Written as DNA, the CDR3 is TGCGCCATAAAGCGCCCTCTAGAAAAACTGTTTTTT.

The chain carries TRBV5-5 and TRBJ2-5; possible D gene TRBD2, 5 bases. The CDR3 totals 17 residues. Germline loops: CDR1 SGHKS, CDR2 YYEKEE (reference sequence). The V end lost 4 bases, the J end lost 0 bases, and 19 bases lay between the germline ends. CDR3 DNA sequence: TGTGCCAGCAGCGGCGCTTTTCCGTCGGGGTACCAAGAGACCCAGTACTTC. Translating it yields CASSGAFPSGYQETQYF.

The genes are TRBV11-2 and TRBJ2-1; the match to TRBD1 covers 7 bases. The germline V gene encodes CDR1 SGHAT and CDR2 FQNNGV. V lost 2 bases and J lost 5; bases outside the gene matches: 6. The CDR3 is 15 amino acids. This CDR3 reads CASSLRAGGHNEQFF. DNA for the CDR3: TGTGCCAGCAGCTTAAGGGCAGGGGGACACAATGAGCAGTTCTTC.

The chain employs TRBV18 and TRBJ1-5, with TRBD1 as a possible D gene (6 bases). This CDR3 has 14 amino acids. CDR1 is KGHSH, CDR2 LQKENI, per germline. Between the trimmed V and J ends, which lost 5 bases and 4 bases, there was a span of 12 bases. In DNA form, the CDR3 reads TGTGCCAGCTCAGAAAACACAGGGAATCAGCCCCAGCATTTT. Protein sequence: CASSENTGNQPQHF.

The V call is TRBV27, the J call TRBJ2-1; TRBD2 matches 11 bases. From germline, CDR1 is MNHEY and CDR2 SMNVEV (reference sequence). The V segment lost 2 bases and the J segment 8 bases; nucleotides outside the gene matches: 8. The length of the CDR3 is 16 residues. The CDR3 DNA is TGTGCCAGCAGTTTAAGCCTAGCGGGGGGTAGGGATGAGCAGTTCTTC. Its protein product is CASSLSLAGGRDEQFF.